This TCR beta chain stems from a study of shared clonotypes between healthy human individuals. Ten immunoSEQ deep assay plates were used by the authors to sequence unsorted PBMC DNA. Original methodology: Junction-only sequences without quality scores came from ImmunoSEQ, so filtering differed. Sequencing used immunoSEQ multiplex PCR; TCRdb keeps in-frame clones, though not all of them. V, J and clone size derive from that table, while D and trimming were established from the DNA sequence. This table holds under 600,000 clones, roughly four fifths found once. This CDR3 spans 13 amino acids. CDR1 is SQVTM and CDR2 is ANQGSEA in the germline V gene. A remark on this clone: With a much larger clone just one base away, this may be a read error. Other DNA sequences from this sample encode an identical CDR3 as well.

The sequenced sample consisted of PBMCs. The rearrangement links TRBV29-1 to TRBJ2-3, with D possibly TRBD2 on 5 matching bases. This TCR came from a woman in her thirties or forties in good health. Some clones in this sample may be carry-over from other donors' samples. CDR3 bases: TGCAGCGGGGAGAGCTACTTCACAGATACGCAGTATTTC. Translating it yields CSGESYFTDTQYF.